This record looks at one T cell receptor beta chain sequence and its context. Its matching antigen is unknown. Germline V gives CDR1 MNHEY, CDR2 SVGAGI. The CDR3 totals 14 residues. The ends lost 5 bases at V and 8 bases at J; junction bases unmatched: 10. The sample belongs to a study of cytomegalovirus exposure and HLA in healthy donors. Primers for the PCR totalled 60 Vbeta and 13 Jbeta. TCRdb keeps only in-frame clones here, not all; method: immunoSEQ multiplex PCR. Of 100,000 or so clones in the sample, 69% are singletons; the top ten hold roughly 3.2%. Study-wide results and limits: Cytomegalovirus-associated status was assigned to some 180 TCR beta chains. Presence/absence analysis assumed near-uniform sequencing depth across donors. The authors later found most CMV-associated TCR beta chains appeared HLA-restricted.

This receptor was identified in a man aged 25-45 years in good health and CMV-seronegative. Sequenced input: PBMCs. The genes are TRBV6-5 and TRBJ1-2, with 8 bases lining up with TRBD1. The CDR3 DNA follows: TGTGCCAGCAGTGCCACCGGACAGGGCGAAGGCTACACCTTC. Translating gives CASSATGQGEGYTF.